The 19 T cell receptor beta chains listed next were all sequenced from one sample in a study of T cell clonality in common variable immunodeficiency. Study-wide results and caveats: In common variable immunodeficiency, TCR beta chains reportedly carried fewer deletions and N-nucleotide insertions.

Here immunoSEQ multiplex PCR was the method, and the copy in TCRdb shows in-frame clones only, minus some. This sample carries roughly 29,000 clones and no singletons, and around 3.2% goes to the top ten. Their antigens remain unidentified. The sequenced sample was peripheral blood mononuclear cells. Receptor source: a human donor with common variable immunodeficiency.

This clone was seen a handful of times. The read halts 3 residues ahead of the CDR3 end, with the missing end drawn from the germline J gene. This chain connects TRBV20-1 to TRBJ1-1, with D possibly being TRBD1 (5 bases). The CDR3 runs to 13 residues. CDR1 is DFQATT, CDR2 SNEGSKA, per germline (reference sequence). Trimming took 3 bases from V and 1 from J, leaving 9 bases between them. CDR3 in amino acids: CSARRQTNTEAFF. CDR3 DNA (partial): TGCAGTGCTAGGAGACAGACGAACACTGAA.

This clone was observed many times. The sequenced fragment ends 3 residues before the CDR3 boundary, so the rest is inferred from the germline J gene. The chain combines TRBV18 with TRBJ1-5, with a tentative D call TRBD1 (5 bases). The germline CDR1 and CDR2 sequences are KGHSH and LQKENI. The V end was cut by 9 bases, the J end by 1 base, with 16 bases between. The CDR3 loop spans 15 amino acids. This chain's CDR3 is CASRPPGVSNQPQHF. CDR3 DNA, as far as it was read: TGTGCCAGTCGGCCTCCGGGGGTAAGCAATCAGCCC.

This clone was detected ten times or more. The read stops 3 residues short of the end of the CDR3; the missing end is completed from the germline J gene. The rearrangement joins TRBV5-1 to TRBJ2-7; D is unclear. V lost 4 bases and J 0 bases, leaving 20 bases between the germline ends. Germline V gene sequence: CDR1 SGHRS, CDR2 YFSETQ. This CDR3 comprises 17 residues. The CDR3 bases that were read are TGCGCCAGCAGCGATGACCGGTTTAGACAACTCTCCTACGAG. Residues: CASSDDRFRQLSYE. The whole CDR3 region reads CASSDDRFRQLSYEQYF.

This clone was detected ten times or more. Sequencing ends 3 residues short of the CDR3 end; the germline J gene provides the rest. This chain links TRBV5-4 with TRBJ2-1, with D maybe TRBD2 (5 bases). Per germline, CDR1 SGHNT and CDR2 YYREEE (reference sequence). V lost 4 bases and J 0 bases, leaving 14 bases between the germline ends. The CDR3 extends over 16 amino acids. CDR3 sequence reads: CASSGATTSSYNEQFF. The CDR3 DNA, read in part, is TGTGCCAGCAGCGGCGCGACTACCAGCTCCTACAATGAG.

Regarding this clone: With the read ending 3 residues before the CDR3 end, the germline J gene is used to fill in that end. The V and J genes are TRBV19 and TRBJ1-5, with D possibly matching TRBD1 (6 bases). This CDR3 region has 14 residues. CDR1 and CDR2 (germline): LNHDA, SQIVND (reference sequence). V was shortened by 6 bases and J by 4 bases, with 13 bases between the two germline ends. The chain's CDR3 is CASSRTDFNQPQHF. CDR3 DNA, as far as it was read: TGTGCCAGTAGCCGGACAGACTTTAATCAGCCC.

This clone was observed at least ten times. The CDR3 end lies 3 residues beyond the end of the read and is filled in from the germline J gene. The chain carries TRBV19 and TRBJ2-7, with 7 bases lining up with TRBD1. Germline lookup yields CDR1 LNHDA and CDR2 SQIVND (reference sequence). With V trimmed by 5 bases and J by 2 bases, 6 bases remained unmatched. The CDR3 covers 14 residues. The CDR3 sequence: CASSEGTATYEQYF. The part of the CDR3 DNA that was read is TGTGCCAGTAGTGAAGGGACAGCCACCTACGAG.

As for this clone: Read data end 3 residues before the CDR3 end; the end is taken from the germline J gene. The chain employs TRBV2 and TRBJ2-1, with D hard to call. Germline-derived CDR1 and CDR2 are SNHLY and FYNNEI. This CDR3 region has 13 residues. Trimming took off 6 bases at V and 0 bases at J, with 6 bases between the two ends. The sequenced CDR3 bases are TGTGCCAGCAGACTTTTCTCCTACAATGAG. Encoded protein: CASRLFSYNE. The full CDR3 protein reads CASRLFSYNEQFF.

This clone was recorded a few times. Sequencing ends 3 residues short of the CDR3 end; the germline J gene provides the rest. The chain joins TRBV5-6 to TRBJ2-7; 8 bases match TRBD1. The CDR3 has 15 amino acids. V shed 0 bases and J 4 bases; nucleotides not matched to a gene: 6. Germline loops: CDR1 SGHDT, CDR2 YYEEEE. The CDR3 is CASSLVSGGAYEQYF. Incomplete CDR3 DNA: TGTGCCAGCAGCTTGGTATCAGGGGGCGCGTACGAG.

This clone was detected many times. The read ends 3 residues before the CDR3 terminus; that terminus is restored from the germline J gene. The chain uses TRBV19 and TRBJ2-7, with TRBD1 identical over 9 bases. The V gene end was trimmed by 9 bases and the J gene end by 2 bases; junction bases not matched to a gene: 8. In germline, CDR1 is LNHDA, CDR2 SQIVND (reference sequence). The CDR3 sequence is 14 residues long. CDR3: CARMGQGPPYEQYF. Partial CDR3 DNA: TGTGCCAGGATGGGACAGGGACCCCCCTACGAG.

Points on this clone: The read is 3 residues too short to cover the CDR3 end, so that end is filled in from the germline J gene. This chain connects TRBV6-1 to TRBJ2-1; 12 bases align to TRBD2. After removal of 2 bases from V and 7 bases from J, the junction contained 3 bases not matched to a gene. Germline-derived CDR1 and CDR2 are MNHNS and SASEGT. The CDR3 sequence is 15 residues long. The CDR3 bases that were read are TGTGCCAGCAGTGAAAGACTAGCGGGAGCTAATGAG. Its protein is CASSERLAGANE. From start to end, the CDR3 is CASSERLAGANEQFF.

This clone appeared a few times. The read is 3 residues too short to cover the CDR3 end, so that end is filled in from the germline J gene. The chain has TRBV7-9 and TRBJ2-7; 8 bases are shared with TRBD1. V shed 4 bases, J shed 3 bases, and the junction held 5 bases outside the gene matches. The CDR3 runs to 14 residues. CDR1 is SEHNR, CDR2 FQNEAQ, per germline (reference sequence). The CDR3 loop is CASSYQGAYYEQYF. The CDR3 DNA, read in part, is TGTGCCAGCAGCTATCAGGGGGCTTACTACGAG.

This clone came up many times. The CDR3 end falls 3 residues outside the read, so it is completed with the germline J gene. The chain employs TRBV6-1 and TRBJ2-1, with a weak D call TRBD1 (6 bases). Trimming removed 2 bases from V and 0 bases from J, with 11 bases in between. The length of the CDR3 is 16 residues. The germline V gene has CDR1 MNHNS and CDR2 SASEGT. CDR3 sequence reads: CASSEIGTPSYNEQFF. CDR3 DNA (partial): TGTGCCAGCAGTGAAATCGGGACACCCTCCTACAATGAG.

In the case of this clone: Read coverage stops 3 residues before the CDR3 terminus; the germline J gene supplies the remainder. This chain joins TRBV11-2 and TRBJ1-1; no firm D call. The CDR3 sequence is 14 residues long. Trimming left V 0 bases short and J 6 bases short, with 11 bases between. Looked up from germline, CDR1 is SGHAT and CDR2 is FQNNGV. The CDR3 region is CASSLDRSGAEAFF. The part of the CDR3 DNA that was read is TGTGCCAGCAGCTTAGACAGGTCCGGCGCTGAA.

This clone was detected many times. CDR3 DNA (partial): TGTGCCAGTAGTATAAAAGGGGAACGCGAG. This codes for CASSIKGERE. The whole CDR3 reads CASSIKGEREQYF. The chain uses TRBV19 and TRBJ2-7, with D possibly matching TRBD1 (5 bases). The sequence runs out 3 residues before the end of the CDR3; the remainder is reconstructed from the germline J gene. The V gene lost 2 bases and the J gene lost 6 bases, with 11 bases spanning the gap. Germline CDR1 LNHDA, CDR2 SQIVND (reference sequence). This CDR3 contains 13 residues. The full variable domain, rest sourced from reference TRBV19 and TRBJ2-7, is DGGITQSPKYLFRKEGQNVTLSCEQNLNHDAMYWYRQDPGQGLRLIYYSQIVNDFQKGDIAEGYSVSREKKESFPLTVTSAQKNPTAFYLCASSIKGEREQYFGPGTRLTVT.

This clone was seen ten or more times. The read gets to within 3 residues of the CDR3 end, and the germline J gene fills in the rest. This chain links TRBV10-1 with TRBJ2-5; 12 nucleotides line up with TRBD2. V lost 6 bases to trimming and J lost 4 bases; unmatched junction nucleotides: 6. CDR1 is WNHNN and CDR2 is SYGVQD in the germline V gene (reference sequence). The CDR3 spans 15 residues. CDR3: CASRRTSGVAETQYF. CDR3 bases read: TGCGCCAGCAGGAGGACTAGCGGGGTCGCAGAGACC.

This clone was detected ten times or more. The read falls 3 residues short of the CDR3 end, and the missing part is taken from the germline J gene. The chain has TRBV7-8 and TRBJ2-3; 8 bases agree with TRBD2. V lost 3 bases, J lost 5 bases, and 10 bases stayed unmatched. The CDR3 is made up of 16 amino acids. Germline V gene sequence: CDR1 SGHVS, CDR2 FQNEAQ. Here the CDR3 reads CASSFLPTAGVDTQYF. Partial CDR3 DNA: TGTGCCAGCAGCTTTCTTCCTACAGCGGGAGTAGATACG.

To note about this clone: The read gets to within 3 residues of the CDR3 end, and the germline J gene fills in the rest. This sequence joins TRBV19 and TRBJ1-1; no firm D call. Trimming took 7 bases from V and 4 from J, leaving 7 bases between them. The CDR3 covers 11 residues. Germline V gene lookup returns CDR1 LNHDA and CDR2 SQIVND (reference sequence). The sequenced part of the CDR3 DNA is TGTGCCAGTACCAGTTTCACTGAA. This translates into CASTSFTE. The full CDR3 is CASTSFTEAFF.

This clone was found a few times. CDR3 region: CSVSAGTQYF. The covered CDR3 bases are TGCAGCGTTTCAGCGGGTACG. The chain links TRBV29-1 to TRBJ2-3; D may be TRBD2 (6 bases). The read terminates 3 residues ahead of where the CDR3 ends, so the germline J gene completes it. Trimming shortened V by 5 bases and J by 8 bases, and 8 bases separated the two germline ends. The CDR3 has 10 residues. Germline CDR1 and CDR2: SQVTM and ANQGSEA.

Ten or more counts support this clone. The read ends 3 residues shy of where the CDR3 ends; the end is completed using the germline J gene. The chain combines TRBV5-6 with TRBJ1-1; TRBD1 might be the D (5 bases). V dropped 4 bases and J dropped 1 base, with 11 bases sitting between them. Looked up from germline, CDR1 is SGHDT and CDR2 is YYEEEE. This CDR3 region has 14 residues. The DNA read from the CDR3 is TGTGCCAGCAGCCCAGGGTTGGCGAACACTGAA. Amino acid sequence: CASSPGLANTE. The complete CDR3 reads CASSPGLANTEAFF.